These T cell receptor beta chains were read from a single sample in a study of blood T cell repertoires in COVID-19. Measured with immunoSEQ multiplex PCR; TCRdb has only the in-frame clones, and not every one. This sample has around 200,000 clones, with over 75% found just once. The sample comprised peripheral blood. The receptors derive from a human donor in a cohort sampled during active COVID-19. Each CDR3 is given with its conserved first and last residue. A D gene is named only where the DNA matches it firmly. Clone size is shown for a subset of rows, as once, few, many or a class of expanded clone.

j_call clone_size d_call v_call cdr3_nt cdr3_aa
TRBJ2-7 . TRBD1 TRBV29-1 TGCAGTACCAAAACCGCCGGGACAGGGGGCTCCTACGAGCAGTACTTC CSTKTAGTGGSYEQYF
TRBJ2-7 few . TRBV14 TGTGCCAGCAGCCATGGCAGGGGATTGTACGAGCAGTACTTC CASSHGRGLYEQYF
TRBJ2-3 . TRBD2 TRBV7-3 TGTGCCAGCAGCTTAACGACTAGCGGGAGGCGTAGCACAGATACGCAGTATTTT CASSLTTSGRRSTDTQYF
TRBJ1-5 . . TRBV6-5 TGTGCCAGCAGTTTAAGCGTTAATCAGCCCCAGCATTTT CASSLSVNQPQHF
TRBJ1-2 few TRBD1 TRBV7-9 TGTGCCAGCAGCTTAGCCCAGGGGGCTGGAGGCTACACCTTC CASSLAQGAGGYTF
TRBJ1-1 . . TRBV24-1 TGTGCCACCAGTGACCATACTACAGGGAACACTGAAGCTTTCTTT CATSDHTTGNTEAFF
TRBJ2-6 . . TRBV5-1 TGCGCCAGCAGCCCGAGGGACATTTCTGGGGCCAACGTCCTGACTTTC CASSPRDISGANVLTF
TRBJ1-6 . . TRBV5-4 TGTGCCAGCAGCAGAGTCCTAAATTCACCCCTCCACTTT CASSRVLNSPLHF
TRBJ1-2 . TRBD1 TRBV28 TGTGCCAGCACCTCTGACAGGGGTGAAGGCTACACCTTC CASTSDRGEGYTF
TRBJ2-7 once TRBD2 TRBV5-8 TGTGCCAGCAGCTTTTGGCAGGAGAGCGGGAGGTACGAGCAGTACTTC CASSFWQESGRYEQYF
TRBJ2-6 . TRBD1 TRBV30 TGTGCCTGGGAGGCCTGGGACAGGGGGCCTGGGGCCAACGTCCTGACTTTC CAWEAWDRGPGANVLTF
TRBJ2-3 . . TRBV3-1/TRBV3-2 TGTGCCAGCAGACAGGGCGGGAGCACAGATACGCAGTATTTT CASRQGGSTDTQYF
TRBJ2-7 . . TRBV13 TGTGCCAGCAGCTCCCCGGGGGTTCCCTCCTACGAGCAGTACTTC CASSSPGVPSYEQYF
TRBJ1-2 . . TRBV4-2 TGTGCCAGCAGCGACAGGAATCCAAACTATGGCTACACCTTC CASSDRNPNYGYTF
TRBJ2-3 . TRBD2 TRBV28 TGTGCCAGCAGTTGGGATAGCGGGAGGACAGATACGCAGTATTTT CASSWDSGRTDTQYF
TRBJ2-1 . . TRBV10-1 TGCGCCAGGTCGGACAACCTGTACAATGAGCAGTTCTTC CARSDNLYNEQFF
TRBJ1-5 . . TRBV5-5 TGTGCCAGCAGCCAAGACAGGTCCCTACCCCCCCAGCATTTT CASSQDRSLPPQHF